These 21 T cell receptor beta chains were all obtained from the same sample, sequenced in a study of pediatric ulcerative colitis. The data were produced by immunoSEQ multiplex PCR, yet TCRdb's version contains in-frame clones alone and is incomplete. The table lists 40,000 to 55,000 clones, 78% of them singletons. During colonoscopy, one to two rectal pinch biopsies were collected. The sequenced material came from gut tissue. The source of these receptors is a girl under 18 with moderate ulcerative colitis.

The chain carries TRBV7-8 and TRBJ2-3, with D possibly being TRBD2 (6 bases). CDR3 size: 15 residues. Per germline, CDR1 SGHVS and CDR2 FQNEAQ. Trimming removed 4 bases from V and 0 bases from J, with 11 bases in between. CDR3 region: CASSSGLTSTDTQYF. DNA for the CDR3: TGTGCCAGCAGCTCAGGACTAACTAGCACAGATACGCAGTATTTT.

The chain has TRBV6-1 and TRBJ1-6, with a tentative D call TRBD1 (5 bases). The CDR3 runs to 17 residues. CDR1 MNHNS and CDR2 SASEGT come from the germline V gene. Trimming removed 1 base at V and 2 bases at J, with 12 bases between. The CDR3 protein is CASSEEGDRPYNSPLHF. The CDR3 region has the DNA TGTGCCAGCAGTGAAGAGGGAGACAGACCCTATAATTCACCCCTCCACTTT.

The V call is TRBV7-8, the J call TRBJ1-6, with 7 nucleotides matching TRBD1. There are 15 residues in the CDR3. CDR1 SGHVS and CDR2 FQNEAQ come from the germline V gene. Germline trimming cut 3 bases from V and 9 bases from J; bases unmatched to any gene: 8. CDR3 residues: CASSLAGTDVSPLHF. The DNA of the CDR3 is TGTGCCAGCAGCTTGGCCGGGACAGACGTTTCACCCCTCCACTTT.

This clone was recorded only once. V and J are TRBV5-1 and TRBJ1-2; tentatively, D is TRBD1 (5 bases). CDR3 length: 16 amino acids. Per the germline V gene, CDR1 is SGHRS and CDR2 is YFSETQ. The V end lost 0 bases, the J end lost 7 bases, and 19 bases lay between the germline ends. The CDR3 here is CASSLGGSVGTGGYTF. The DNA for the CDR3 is TGCGCCAGCAGCTTGGGAGGGTCGGTGGGTACAGGTGGCTACACCTTC.

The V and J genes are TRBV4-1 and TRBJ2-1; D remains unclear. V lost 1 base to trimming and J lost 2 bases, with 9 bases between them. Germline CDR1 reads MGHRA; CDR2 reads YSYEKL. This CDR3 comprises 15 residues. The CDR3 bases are TGCGCCAGCAGCCAAGTCTCCCCCCCCTACAATGAGCAGTTCTTC. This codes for CASSQVSPPYNEQFF.

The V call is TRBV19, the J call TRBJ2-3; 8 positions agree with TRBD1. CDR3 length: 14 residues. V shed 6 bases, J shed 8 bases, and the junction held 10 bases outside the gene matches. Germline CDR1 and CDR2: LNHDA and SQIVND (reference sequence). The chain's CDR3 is CASRQGQGRGTQYF. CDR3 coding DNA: TGTGCCAGTAGACAAGGACAGGGAAGGGGTACGCAGTATTTT.

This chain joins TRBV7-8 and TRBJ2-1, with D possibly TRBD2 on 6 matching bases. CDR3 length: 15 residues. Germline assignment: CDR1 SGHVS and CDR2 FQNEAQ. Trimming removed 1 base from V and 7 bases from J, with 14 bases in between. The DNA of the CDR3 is TGTGCCAGCAGCTTAGTGGAGGGGATGCTAAATGAGCAGTTCTTC. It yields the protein CASSLVEGMLNEQFF.

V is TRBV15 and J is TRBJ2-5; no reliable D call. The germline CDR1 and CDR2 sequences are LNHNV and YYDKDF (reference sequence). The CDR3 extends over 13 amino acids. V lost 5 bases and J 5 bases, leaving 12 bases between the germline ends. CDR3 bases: TGTGCCACCAGCCCCCGAAAATTCGAGACCCAGTACTTC. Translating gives CATSPRKFETQYF. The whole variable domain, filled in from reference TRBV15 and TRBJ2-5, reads DAMVIQNPRYQVTQFGKPVTLSCSQTLNHNVMYWYQQKSSQAPKLLFHYYDKDFNNEADTPDNFQSRRPNTSFCFLDIRSPGLGDTAMYLCATSPRKFETQYFGPGTRLLVL.

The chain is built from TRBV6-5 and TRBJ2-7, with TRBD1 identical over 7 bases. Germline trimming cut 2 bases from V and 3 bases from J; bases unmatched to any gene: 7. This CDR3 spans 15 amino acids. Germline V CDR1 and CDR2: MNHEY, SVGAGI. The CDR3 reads CASSYSRDSNYEQYF. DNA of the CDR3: TGTGCCAGCAGTTACAGCCGGGACAGTAACTACGAGCAGTACTTC.

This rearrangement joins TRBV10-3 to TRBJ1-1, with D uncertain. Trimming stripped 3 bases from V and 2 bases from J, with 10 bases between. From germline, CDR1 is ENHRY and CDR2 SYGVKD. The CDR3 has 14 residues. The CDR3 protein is CAISDPAYNTEAFF. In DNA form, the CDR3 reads TGTGCCATCAGTGATCCGGCCTACAACACTGAAGCTTTCTTT.

The CDR3 here is CASGLGGPGELFF. The CDR3 nucleotides read TGTGCTAGTGGTTTAGGGGGGCCCGGGGAGCTGTTTTTT. This chain uses TRBV12-5 with TRBJ2-2; D is possibly TRBD1 or TRBD2 (6 bases each). CDR1 is LGHNT and CDR2 is FRNRAP in the germline V gene. The CDR3 has 13 amino acids. V was clipped by 3 bases and J by 6 bases, with 8 bases between them.

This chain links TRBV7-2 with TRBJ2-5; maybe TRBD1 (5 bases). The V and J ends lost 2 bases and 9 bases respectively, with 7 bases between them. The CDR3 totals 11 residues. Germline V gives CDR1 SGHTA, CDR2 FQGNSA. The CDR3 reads CASSLWGAQYF. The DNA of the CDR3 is TGTGCCAGCAGCTTATGGGGCGCCCAGTACTTC.

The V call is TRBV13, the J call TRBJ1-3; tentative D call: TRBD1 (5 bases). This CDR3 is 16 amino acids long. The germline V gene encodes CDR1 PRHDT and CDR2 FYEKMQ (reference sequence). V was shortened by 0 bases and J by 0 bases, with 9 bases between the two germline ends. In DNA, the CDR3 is TGTGCCAGCAGCTTAGGTCAGGGCTACTCTGGAAACACCATATATTTT. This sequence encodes CASSLGQGYSGNTIYF. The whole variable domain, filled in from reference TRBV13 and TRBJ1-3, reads AAGVIQSPRHLIKEKRETATLKCYPIPRHDTVYWYQQGPGQDPQFLISFYEKMQSDKGSIPDRFSAQQFSDYHSELNMSSLELGDSALYFCASSLGQGYSGNTIYFGEGSWLTVV.

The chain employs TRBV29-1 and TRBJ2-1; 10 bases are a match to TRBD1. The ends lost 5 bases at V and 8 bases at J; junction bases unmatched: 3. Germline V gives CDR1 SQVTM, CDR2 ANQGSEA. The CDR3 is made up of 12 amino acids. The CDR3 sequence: CSVRTGGHEQFF. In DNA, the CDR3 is TGCAGCGTTCGGACAGGGGGTCATGAGCAGTTCTTC.

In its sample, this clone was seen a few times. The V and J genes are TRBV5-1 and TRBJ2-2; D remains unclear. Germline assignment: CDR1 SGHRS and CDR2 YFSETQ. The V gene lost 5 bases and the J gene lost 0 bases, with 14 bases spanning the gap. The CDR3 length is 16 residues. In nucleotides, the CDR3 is TGCGCCAGCAGTCGGTCCGCAGGTACGAACACCGGGGAGCTGTTTTTT. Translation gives CASSRSAGTNTGELFF.

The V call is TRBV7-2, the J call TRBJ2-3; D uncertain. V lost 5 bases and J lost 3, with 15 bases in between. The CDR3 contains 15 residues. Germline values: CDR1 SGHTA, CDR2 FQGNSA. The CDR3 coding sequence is TGTGCCAGCAGCAAACCGTGCTTGAGGACAGATACGCAGTATTTT. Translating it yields CASSKPCLRTDTQYF.

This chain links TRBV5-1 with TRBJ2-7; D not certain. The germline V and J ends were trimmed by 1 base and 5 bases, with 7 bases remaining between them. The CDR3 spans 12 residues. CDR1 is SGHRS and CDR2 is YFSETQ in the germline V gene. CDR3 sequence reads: CASSLFENEQYF. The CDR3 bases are TGCGCCAGCAGCTTGTTTGAGAACGAGCAGTACTTC.

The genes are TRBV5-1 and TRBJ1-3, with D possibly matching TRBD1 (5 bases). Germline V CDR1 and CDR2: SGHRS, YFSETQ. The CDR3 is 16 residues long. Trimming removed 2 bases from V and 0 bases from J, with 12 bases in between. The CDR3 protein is CASSLTGGSSGNTIYF. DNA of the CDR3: TGCGCCAGCAGCTTAACGGGGGGGAGCTCTGGAAACACCATATATTTT.

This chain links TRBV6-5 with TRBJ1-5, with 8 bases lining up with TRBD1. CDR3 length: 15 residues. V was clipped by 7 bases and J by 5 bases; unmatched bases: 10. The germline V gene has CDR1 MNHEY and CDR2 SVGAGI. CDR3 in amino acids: CASTTGAGGHQPQHF. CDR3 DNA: TGTGCCAGCACCACAGGGGCAGGGGGCCATCAGCCCCAGCATTTT.

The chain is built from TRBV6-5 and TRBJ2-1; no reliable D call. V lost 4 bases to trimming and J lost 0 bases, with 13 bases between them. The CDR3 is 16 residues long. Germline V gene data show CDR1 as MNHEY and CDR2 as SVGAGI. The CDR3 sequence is CASSSPLPSSYNEQFF. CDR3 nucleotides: TGTGCCAGCAGTTCCCCCCTGCCGAGCTCCTACAATGAGCAGTTCTTC.

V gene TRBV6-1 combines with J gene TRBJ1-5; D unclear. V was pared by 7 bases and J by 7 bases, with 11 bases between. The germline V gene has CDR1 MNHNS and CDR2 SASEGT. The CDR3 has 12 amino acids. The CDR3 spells CASTKVPQPQHF. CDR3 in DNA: TGTGCCAGCACGAAGGTGCCGCAGCCCCAGCATTTT.